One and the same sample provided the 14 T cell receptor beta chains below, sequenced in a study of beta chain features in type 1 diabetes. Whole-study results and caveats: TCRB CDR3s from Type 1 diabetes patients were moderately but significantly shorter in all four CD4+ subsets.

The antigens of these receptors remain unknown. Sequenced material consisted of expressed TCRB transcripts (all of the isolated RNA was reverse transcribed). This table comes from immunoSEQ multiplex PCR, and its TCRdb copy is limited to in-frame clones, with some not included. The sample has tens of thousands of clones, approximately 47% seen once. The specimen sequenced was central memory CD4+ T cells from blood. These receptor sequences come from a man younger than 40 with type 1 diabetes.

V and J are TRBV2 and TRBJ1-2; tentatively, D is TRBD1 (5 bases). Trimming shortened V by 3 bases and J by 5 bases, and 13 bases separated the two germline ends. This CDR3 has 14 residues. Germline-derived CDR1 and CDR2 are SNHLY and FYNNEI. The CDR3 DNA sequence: TGTGCCAGCAGTGACCGGCAGGGAAGATATGGCTACACCTTC. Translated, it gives CASSDRQGRYGYTF.

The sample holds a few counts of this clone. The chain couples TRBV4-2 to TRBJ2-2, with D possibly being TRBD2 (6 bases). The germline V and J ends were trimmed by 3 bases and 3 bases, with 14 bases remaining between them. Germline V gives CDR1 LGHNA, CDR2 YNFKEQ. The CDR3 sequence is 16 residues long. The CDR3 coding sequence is TGTGCCAGCAGCCATAGCGGTGTCGAGGACACCGGGGAGCTGTTTTTT. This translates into CASSHSGVEDTGELFF.

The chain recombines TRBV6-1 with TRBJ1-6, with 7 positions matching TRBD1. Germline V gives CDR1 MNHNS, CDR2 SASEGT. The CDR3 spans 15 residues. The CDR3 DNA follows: TGTGGAGCAGGGGGGTTTCCCGACTATAATTCACCCCTCCACTTT. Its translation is CGAGGFPDYNSPLHF.

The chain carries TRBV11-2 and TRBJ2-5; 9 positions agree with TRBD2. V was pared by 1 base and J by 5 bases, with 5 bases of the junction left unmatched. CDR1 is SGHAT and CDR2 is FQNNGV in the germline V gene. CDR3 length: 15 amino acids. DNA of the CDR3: TGTGCCAGCAGCTTAGGTATAGCGGGGGTGGAGACCCAGTACTTC. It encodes CASSLGIAGVETQYF.

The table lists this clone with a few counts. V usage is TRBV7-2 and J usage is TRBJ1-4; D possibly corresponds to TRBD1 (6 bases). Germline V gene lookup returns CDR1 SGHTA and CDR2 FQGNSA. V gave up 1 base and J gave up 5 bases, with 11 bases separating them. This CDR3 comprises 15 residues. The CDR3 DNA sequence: TGTGCCAGCAGCTTAGTCGGACAGTGGAATGAAAAACTGTTTTTT. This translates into CASSLVGQWNEKLFF.

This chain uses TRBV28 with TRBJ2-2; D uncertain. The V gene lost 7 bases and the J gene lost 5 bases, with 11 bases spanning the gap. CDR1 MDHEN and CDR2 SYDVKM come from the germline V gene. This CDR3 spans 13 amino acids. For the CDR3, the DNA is TGTGCCAGCACCGAGAGGAGTACCGGGGAGCTGTTTTTT. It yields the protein CASTERSTGELFF.

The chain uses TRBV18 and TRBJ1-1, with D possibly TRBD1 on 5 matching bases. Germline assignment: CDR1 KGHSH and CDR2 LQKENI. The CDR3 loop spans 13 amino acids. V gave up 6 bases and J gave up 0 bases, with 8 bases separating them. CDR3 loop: CASSGGLNTEAFF. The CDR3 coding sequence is TGTGCCAGCTCTGGGGGGTTGAACACTGAAGCTTTCTTT.

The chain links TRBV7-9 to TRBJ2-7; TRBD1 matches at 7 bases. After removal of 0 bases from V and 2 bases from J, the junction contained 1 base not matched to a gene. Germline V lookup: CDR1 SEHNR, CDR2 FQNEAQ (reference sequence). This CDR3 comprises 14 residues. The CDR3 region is CASSLAGGPYEQYF. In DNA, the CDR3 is TGTGCCAGCAGCTTAGCAGGGGGCCCCTACGAGCAGTACTTC.

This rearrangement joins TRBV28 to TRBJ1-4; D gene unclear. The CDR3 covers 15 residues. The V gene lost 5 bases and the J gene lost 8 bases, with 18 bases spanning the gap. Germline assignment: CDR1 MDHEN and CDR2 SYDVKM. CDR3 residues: CASSPVSGRGEKLFF. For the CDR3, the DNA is TGTGCCAGCAGTCCCGTTTCGGGTAGAGGGGAAAAACTGTTTTTT.

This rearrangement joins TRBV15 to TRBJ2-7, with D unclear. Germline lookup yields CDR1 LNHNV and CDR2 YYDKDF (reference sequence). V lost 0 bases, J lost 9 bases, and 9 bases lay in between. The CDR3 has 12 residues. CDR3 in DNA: TGTGCCACCAGCAGAGATCAAGAGGCGCAGTACTTC. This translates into CATSRDQEAQYF.

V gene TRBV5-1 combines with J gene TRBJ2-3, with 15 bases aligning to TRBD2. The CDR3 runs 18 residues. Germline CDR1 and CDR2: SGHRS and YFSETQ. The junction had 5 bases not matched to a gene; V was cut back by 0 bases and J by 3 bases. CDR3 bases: TGCGCCAGCAGCTTGGAAGCCGGACTAGCGGGGGGGACAGATACGCAGTATTTT. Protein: CASSLEAGLAGGTDTQYF.

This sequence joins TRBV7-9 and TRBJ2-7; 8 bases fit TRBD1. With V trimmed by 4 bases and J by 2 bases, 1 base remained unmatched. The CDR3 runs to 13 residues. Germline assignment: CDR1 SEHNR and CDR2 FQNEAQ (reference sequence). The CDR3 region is CASSWDRPYEQYF. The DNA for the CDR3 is TGTGCCAGCAGCTGGGACAGGCCCTACGAGCAGTACTTC.

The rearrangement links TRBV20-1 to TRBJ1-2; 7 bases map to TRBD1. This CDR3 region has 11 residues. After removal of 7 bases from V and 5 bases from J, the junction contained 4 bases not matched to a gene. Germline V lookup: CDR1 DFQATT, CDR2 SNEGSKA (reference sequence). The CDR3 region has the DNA TGCAGTGTCAGGGGGGCGTATGGCTACACCTTC. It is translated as CSVRGAYGYTF.

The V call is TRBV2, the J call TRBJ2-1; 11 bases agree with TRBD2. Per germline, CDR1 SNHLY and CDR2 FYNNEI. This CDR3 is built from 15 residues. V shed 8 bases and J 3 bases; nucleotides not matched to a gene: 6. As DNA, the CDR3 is TGTGCCAGCCAACAAGGGACTAGCGGCTACAATGAGCAGTTCTTC. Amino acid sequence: CASQQGTSGYNEQFF. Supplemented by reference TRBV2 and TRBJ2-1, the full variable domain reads EPEVTQTPSHQVTQMGQEVILRCVPISNHLYFYWYRQILGQKVEFLVSFYNNEISEKSEIFDDQFSVERPDGSNFTLKIRSTKLEDSAMYFCASQQGTSGYNEQFFGPGTRLTVL.